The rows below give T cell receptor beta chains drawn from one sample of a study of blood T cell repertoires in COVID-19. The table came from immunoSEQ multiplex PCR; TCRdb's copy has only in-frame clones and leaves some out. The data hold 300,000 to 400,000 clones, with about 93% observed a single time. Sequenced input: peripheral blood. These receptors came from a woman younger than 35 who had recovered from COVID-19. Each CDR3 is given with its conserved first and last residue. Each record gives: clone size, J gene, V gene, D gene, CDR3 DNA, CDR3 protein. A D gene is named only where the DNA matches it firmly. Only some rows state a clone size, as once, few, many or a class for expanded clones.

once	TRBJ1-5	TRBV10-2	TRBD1	TGCGCCAGCAACAGGGGAGAGGGTCAGCCCCAGCATTTT	CASNRGEGQPQHF
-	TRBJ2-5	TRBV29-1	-	TGCAGCGTTGTCAGTCGTCAGCAAGAGACCCAGTACTTC	CSVVSRQQETQYF
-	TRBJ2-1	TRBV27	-	TGTGCCAGCAGTCCGCAGGCCCGACGGTCAGAGCAGTTCTTC	CASSPQARRSEQFF
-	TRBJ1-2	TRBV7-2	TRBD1	TGTGCCAGCAGCCCCGGGCCCGGACAGGTCAACTATGGCTACACCTTC	CASSPGPGQVNYGYTF
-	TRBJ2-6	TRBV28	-	TGTGCCAGCAGTTCAGTGGCCAACGTCCTGACTTTC	CASSSVANVLTF
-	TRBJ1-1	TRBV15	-	TGTGCCACCGCGCCCAATAGAAACACTGAAGCTTTCTTT	CATAPNRNTEAFF
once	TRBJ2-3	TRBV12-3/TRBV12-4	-	TGTGCCAGCAGTTCCGGAATGCGGACGCAGTATTTT	CASSSGMRTQYF
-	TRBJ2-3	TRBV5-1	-	TGCGCCAGCAGCCAACAGGTAGCAGATACGCAGTATTTT	CASSQQVADTQYF
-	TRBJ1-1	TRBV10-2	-	TGCGCCAGCAGTGTAGAGGACTGGAACACTGAAGCTTTCTTT	CASSVEDWNTEAFF
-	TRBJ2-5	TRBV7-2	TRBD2	TGTGCCAGCAGCCGGTGGGGACTAGGGGTCCCGGAGACCCAGTACTTC	CASSRWGLGVPETQYF
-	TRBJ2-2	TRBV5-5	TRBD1	TGTGCCAGCAGCTTTCGGACAGGGACCACCGGGGAGCTGTTTTTT	CASSFRTGTTGELFF
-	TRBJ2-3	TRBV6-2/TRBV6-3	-	TGTGCCAGCAGTTACTCGATTGGTAGCCCGAGGGCAGATACGCAGTATTTT	CASSYSIGSPRADTQYF
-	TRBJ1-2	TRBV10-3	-	TGTGCCATCAGTGAGCCGGAGGGAGGAGGGTATGGCTACACCTTC	CAISEPEGGGYGYTF
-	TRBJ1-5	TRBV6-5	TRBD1	TGTGCCAGCGAGGAGGGGGCCGGCAATCAGCCCCAGCATTTT	CASEEGAGNQPQHF
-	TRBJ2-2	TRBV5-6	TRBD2	TGTGCCAGCAGCTTGATGACGGGAGGAGGCACCGGGGAGCTGTTTTTT	CASSLMTGGGTGELFF
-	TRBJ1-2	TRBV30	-	TGTGCCTGGATAAACAGGGAAACGAACTATGGCTACACCTTC	CAWINRETNYGYTF
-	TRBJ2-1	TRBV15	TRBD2	TGTGCCACCAGGACGACGCTAGCGGTAGGCTACAATGAGCAGTTCTTC	CATRTTLAVGYNEQFF
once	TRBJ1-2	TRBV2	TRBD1	TGTGCCAGCAACGAGAGGAGCAGGGGGACGAGCTACACCTTC	CASNERSRGTSYTF
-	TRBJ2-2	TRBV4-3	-	TGCGCCAGCAGCCAAGATATGTCCGGGCGAACAGGCACCGGGGAGCTGTTTTTT	CASSQDMSGRTGTGELFF